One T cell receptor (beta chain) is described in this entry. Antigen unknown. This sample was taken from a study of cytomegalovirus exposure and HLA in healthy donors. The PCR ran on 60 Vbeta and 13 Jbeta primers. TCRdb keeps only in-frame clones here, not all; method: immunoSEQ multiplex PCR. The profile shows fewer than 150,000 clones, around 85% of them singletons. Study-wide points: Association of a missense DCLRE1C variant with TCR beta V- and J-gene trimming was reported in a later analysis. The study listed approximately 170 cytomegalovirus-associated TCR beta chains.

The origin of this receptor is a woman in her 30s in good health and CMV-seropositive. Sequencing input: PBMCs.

The DNA of the CDR3 is TGTGCCAGCAGTGGGGGGGTCCTGGATGGAAACACCATATATTTT. This gives the protein CASSGGVLDGNTIYF. This chain joins TRBV2 and TRBJ1-3; D is perhaps TRBD1 (5 bases). There are 15 residues in the CDR3. V was clipped by 4 bases and J by 3 bases, with 13 bases between them. Germline-derived CDR1 and CDR2 are SNHLY and FYNNEI.